This T cell receptor (beta chain) was identified during a study of T-cell memory formation after mild COVID-19. Study-level findings and limits: Clones shrinking from day 15 to 85 showed even CD4/CD8 mixes; later expanders tilted CD4+.

TCRdb re-called the 5' RACE reads with MiXCR, one entry per CDR3 protein. The sample includes roughly 480,000 distinct CDR3 sequences, roughly 25% of them seen just once. On this clonotype itself: Its antigen is still unknown.

CDR1 is SGHRS and CDR2 is YFSETQ in the germline V gene. J gave up 7 bases and V 4 bases, and 7 bases lay outside the gene matches. This CDR3 comprises 13 residues. The sequencing sample was made of PBMCs or a T cell subset sorted from them (not recorded which). The source of this sequence is an adult woman who had mild COVID-19 (a few samples of this study predate the infection). Cell type and time point are not known. This chain connects TRBV5-1 to TRBJ2-7; the match to TRBD2 covers 8 bases. This chain's CDR3 is CASSRGGPGEQYF. Here the CDR3 DNA reads TGCGCCAGCAGCCGGGGGGGCCCGGGAGAGCAGTACTTC.